The TCR beta chain under discussion was sequenced for a study of blood T cell repertoires in COVID-19. Methods used by the authors: Reference gene primer amplification gave nucleated cell count estimates. Clones were read by immunoSEQ multiplex PCR, and TCRdb kept only the in-frame ones, dropping some. V and J calls and clone size are given by that table; D and trimming were obtained from the DNA. In the table there are some 150,000 clones, approximately 80% of which are singletons. Of note for this clone: In the same sample, other DNA sequences code for this CDR3.

The specimen sequenced was peripheral blood. The source of this sequence is a woman aged 50 to 65 in a cohort sampled during active or convalescent COVID-19.

The CDR3 DNA follows: TGTGCCAGCAGAGTGGGAGGCCAAGAGACCCAGTACTTC. It codes for CASRVGGQETQYF. The chain employs TRBV11-2 and TRBJ2-5; D possibly corresponds to TRBD2 (6 bases). The CDR3 contains 13 residues. Germline V gene data show CDR1 as SGHAT and CDR2 as FQNNGV. V shed 6 bases and J shed 1 base, with 9 bases lying between them.